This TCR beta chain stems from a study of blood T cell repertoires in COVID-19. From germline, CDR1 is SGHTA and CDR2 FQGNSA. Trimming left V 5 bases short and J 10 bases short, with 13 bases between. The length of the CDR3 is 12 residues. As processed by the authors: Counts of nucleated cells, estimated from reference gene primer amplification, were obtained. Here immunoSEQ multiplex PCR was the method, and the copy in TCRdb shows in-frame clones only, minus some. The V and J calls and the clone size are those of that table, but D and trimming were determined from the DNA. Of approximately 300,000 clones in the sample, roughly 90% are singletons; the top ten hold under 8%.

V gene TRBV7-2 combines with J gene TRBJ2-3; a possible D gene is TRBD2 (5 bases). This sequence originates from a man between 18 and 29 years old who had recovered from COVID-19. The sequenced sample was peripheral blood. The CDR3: CASSPLGGPQYF. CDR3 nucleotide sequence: TGTGCCAGCAGCCCCCTAGGCGGGCCGCAGTATTTT.